The rows below give T cell receptor beta chains drawn from one sample of a study of blood T cell repertoires in COVID-19. The method was immunoSEQ multiplex PCR; TCRdb's version includes in-frame clones alone and lacks a portion of them. This sample yields about 330,000 clones, of which roughly 90% are seen a single time; 5% to 7.5% belongs to the top ten. Sequenced sample: peripheral blood. These receptors were collected from a man in his late teens or twenties who had recovered from COVID-19. The CDR3 runs from the conserved cysteine through the conserved F or W. Fields, in order: J gene, clone size, CDR3 length, V gene, D gene, CDR3 protein, CDR3 DNA. The D gene is left open where the match is weak. Clone size, where shown, is once, few, many, or a class for clones that have expanded.

J: TRBJ2-5; size: once; length: 13; V: TRBV12-3/TRBV12-4; D: -; CDR3: CASSSPGPETQYF; DNA: TGTGCCAGCAGCTCCCCAGGGCCCGAGACCCAGTACTTC
J: TRBJ2-1; size: -; length: 15; V: TRBV9; D: TRBD2; CDR3: CASSAGTIPYNEQFF; DNA: TGTGCCAGCAGCGCCGGGACTATTCCTTACAATGAGCAGTTCTTC
J: TRBJ2-3; size: once; length: 15; V: TRBV7-9; D: TRBD1; CDR3: CASSWGTGETDTQYF; DNA: TGTGCCAGCAGCTGGGGGACAGGGGAGACAGATACGCAGTATTTT
J: TRBJ2-1; size: -; length: 17; V: TRBV4-2; D: TRBD2; CDR3: CASSQKEGTSGYNEQFF; DNA: TGTGCCAGCAGCCAGAAGGAGGGGACTAGCGGCTACAATGAGCAGTTCTTC
J: TRBJ1-3; size: -; length: 16; V: TRBV9; D: -; CDR3: CASSVEPGGTGNTIYF; DNA: TGTGCCAGCAGCGTAGAACCCGGGGGAACTGGAAACACCATATATTTT
J: TRBJ1-1; size: -; length: 15; V: TRBV5-1; D: -; CDR3: CASSLAGHQNTEAFF; DNA: TGCGCCAGCAGCTTGGCGGGACACCAAAACACTGAAGCTTTCTTT
J: TRBJ2-7; size: -; length: 13; V: TRBV6-5; D: TRBD2; CDR3: CASSYRGLAGVHF; DNA: TGTGCCAGCAGTTACCGGGGACTAGCGGGAGTTCACTTC
J: TRBJ1-1; size: -; length: 14; V: TRBV18; D: -; CDR3: CASSPPGQSTEAFF; DNA: TGTGCCAGCTCACCACCGGGACAATCGACTGAAGCTTTCTTT
J: TRBJ2-7; size: -; length: 12; V: TRBV11-2; D: -; CDR3: CASSFSVYEQYF; DNA: TGTGCCAGCAGTTTTAGCGTCTACGAGCAGTACTTC
J: TRBJ1-5; size: -; length: 20; V: TRBV19; D: TRBD1; CDR3: CASSQGWDRGRRSGEQPQHF; DNA: TGTGCCAGTAGCCAGGGCTGGGACAGGGGGCGCCGAAGCGGGGAGCAGCCCCAGCATTTT
J: TRBJ2-3; size: -; length: 14; V: TRBV6-5; D: -; CDR3: CASRMGGTTDTQYF; DNA: TGTGCCAGCAGGATGGGGGGAACCACAGATACGCAGTATTTT
J: TRBJ1-1; size: once; length: 13; V: TRBV10-3; D: -; CDR3: CAMREGGVTEAFF; DNA: TGTGCCATGAGGGAGGGGGGCGTCACTGAAGCTTTCTTT
J: TRBJ1-6; size: -; length: 16; V: TRBV23-1; D: -; CDR3: CASTRGVSSYNSPLHF; DNA: TGCGCCAGCACCCGGGGGGTGAGCTCCTATAATTCACCCCTCCACTTT
J: TRBJ2-7; size: -; length: 12; V: TRBV6-5; D: -; CDR3: CASSSGAREQYF; DNA: TGTGCCAGCAGTTCAGGGGCTCGGGAGCAGTACTTC
J: TRBJ1-4; size: -; length: 15; V: TRBV5-1; D: -; CDR3: CASSWGETVNEKLFF; DNA: TGCGCCAGCAGCTGGGGGGAAACAGTGAATGAAAAACTGTTTTTT
J: TRBJ1-4; size: -; length: 12; V: TRBV12-3/TRBV12-4; D: -; CDR3: CASSLNNEKLFF; DNA: TGTGCCAGCAGTCTAAACAATGAAAAACTGTTTTTT
J: TRBJ2-1; size: -; length: 17; V: TRBV2; D: TRBD2; CDR3: CASSGVGLAGVYNEQFF; DNA: TGTGCCAGCAGTGGGGTTGGACTAGCGGGAGTATACAATGAGCAGTTCTTC
J: TRBJ1-1; size: -; length: 15; V: TRBV27; D: TRBD1; CDR3: CASRPYGQGNTEAFF; DNA: TGTGCCAGCAGGCCGTATGGACAGGGGAACACTGAAGCTTTCTTT
J: TRBJ2-7; size: -; length: 16; V: TRBV5-4; D: TRBD2; CDR3: CASSLAGAGAEYEQYF; DNA: TGTGCCAGCAGCTTGGCCGGGGCGGGAGCGGAGTACGAGCAGTACTTC
J: TRBJ1-2; size: -; length: 15; V: TRBV6-1; D: -; CDR3: CASSEVQLNNYGYTF; DNA: TGTGCCAGCAGTGAAGTACAGCTAAATAACTATGGCTACACCTTC
J: TRBJ2-7; size: -; length: 15; V: TRBV7-6; D: TRBD2; CDR3: CASSVQLAGPYEQYF; DNA: TGTGCCAGCAGCGTACAACTAGCGGGTCCCTACGAGCAGTACTTC
J: TRBJ1-6; size: -; length: 13; V: TRBV6-5; D: -; CDR3: CASITYYNSPLHF; DNA: TGTGCCAGCATAACCTATTATAATTCACCCCTCCACTTT
J: TRBJ2-3; size: -; length: 15; V: TRBV5-1; D: TRBD2; CDR3: CASSPTSGRADTQYF; DNA: TGCGCCAGCAGCCCGACTAGCGGGAGGGCAGATACGCAGTATTTT
J: TRBJ2-7; size: once; length: 15; V: TRBV19; D: TRBD2; CDR3: CASSTVGEGRYEQYF; DNA: TGTGCCAGTAGTACGGTGGGGGAGGGCCGATACGAGCAGTACTTC
J: TRBJ2-3; size: -; length: 16; V: TRBV29-1; D: -; CDR3: CSVEEGVAPSTDTQYF; DNA: TGCAGCGTTGAAGAAGGCGTAGCGCCTAGCACAGATACGCAGTATTTT
J: TRBJ1-2; size: -; length: 13; V: TRBV6-5; D: -; CDR3: CASSYSGDYGYTF; DNA: TGTGCCAGCAGTTACTCCGGGGACTATGGCTACACCTTC
J: TRBJ1-2; size: -; length: 13; V: TRBV6-5; D: -; CDR3: CASSYGRVEVYTF; DNA: TGTGCCAGCAGTTATGGCAGGGTAGAGGTCTACACCTTC
J: TRBJ2-2; size: -; length: 12; V: TRBV6-5; D: -; CDR3: CASSFSTGELFF; DNA: TGTGCCAGCTCGTTCAGCACCGGGGAGCTGTTTTTT
J: TRBJ1-5; size: -; length: 15; V: TRBV4-1; D: -; CDR3: CASSQVDGGTQPQHF; DNA: TGCGCCAGCAGCCAAGTTGACGGTGGGACACAGCCCCAGCATTTT
J: TRBJ1-1; size: -; length: 14; V: TRBV19; D: -; CDR3: CASSTRQVNTEAFF; DNA: TGTGCCAGTAGTACAAGACAGGTTAACACTGAAGCTTTCTTT
J: TRBJ1-1; size: -; length: 12; V: TRBV27; D: -; CDR3: CASSLRGRRAFF; DNA: TGTGCCAGCAGTTTACGGGGGAGGCGAGCTTTCTTT
J: TRBJ1-6; size: -; length: 13; V: TRBV9; D: -; CDR3: CASSPTGNSPLHF; DNA: TGTGCCAGCAGCCCTACAGGGAATTCACCCCTCCACTTT
J: TRBJ1-1; size: -; length: 15; V: TRBV6-5; D: TRBD1; CDR3: CASSHRTGGSTEAFF; DNA: TGTGCCAGCAGTCATCGGACAGGGGGAAGTACTGAAGCTTTCTTT
J: TRBJ1-3; size: -; length: 13; V: TRBV3-1/TRBV3-2; D: -; CDR3: CASSYSSGNTIYF; DNA: TGTGCCAGCAGCTATTCCTCTGGAAACACCATATATTTT
J: TRBJ1-2; size: -; length: 14; V: TRBV6-5; D: -; CDR3: CASSYSMAGDGYTF; DNA: TGTGCCAGCAGTTACTCGATGGCAGGGGACGGCTACACCTTC
J: TRBJ2-1; size: -; length: 14; V: TRBV3-1/TRBV3-2; D: -; CDR3: CASSQQTAGDEQFF; DNA: TGTGCCAGCAGCCAACAGACGGCCGGGGATGAGCAGTTCTTC
J: TRBJ2-7; size: -; length: 15; V: TRBV6-5; D: -; CDR3: CASSYSIGGAYEQYF; DNA: TGTGCCAGCAGTTACTCGATAGGGGGAGCTTACGAGCAGTACTTC